What follows is one T cell receptor (beta chain) and its context. Its antigen is not known. Measured with immunoSEQ multiplex PCR; TCRdb has only the in-frame clones, and not every one. The sample includes 6,000 to 8,000 clones, 65% to 85% of them seen just once. The sample is drawn from a study of T cell repertoires in ileal Crohn's disease. Study-wide results and caveats: All patients with clonality above 26.8% had endoscopic recurrence.

Germline V CDR1 and CDR2: MDHEN, SYDVKM. The CDR3 has 15 residues. The V gene end was trimmed by 8 bases and the J gene end by 7 bases; junction bases not matched to a gene: 6. This receptor was obtained from an adult with Crohn's disease. Sequences were obtained from ileal tissue. This chain uses TRBV28 with TRBJ2-1; TRBD2 matches at 15 bases. This CDR3 reads CASGRTSGRGNEQFF. The CDR3, as DNA: TGTGCCAGCGGTAGGACTAGCGGGAGGGGAAATGAGCAGTTCTTC.